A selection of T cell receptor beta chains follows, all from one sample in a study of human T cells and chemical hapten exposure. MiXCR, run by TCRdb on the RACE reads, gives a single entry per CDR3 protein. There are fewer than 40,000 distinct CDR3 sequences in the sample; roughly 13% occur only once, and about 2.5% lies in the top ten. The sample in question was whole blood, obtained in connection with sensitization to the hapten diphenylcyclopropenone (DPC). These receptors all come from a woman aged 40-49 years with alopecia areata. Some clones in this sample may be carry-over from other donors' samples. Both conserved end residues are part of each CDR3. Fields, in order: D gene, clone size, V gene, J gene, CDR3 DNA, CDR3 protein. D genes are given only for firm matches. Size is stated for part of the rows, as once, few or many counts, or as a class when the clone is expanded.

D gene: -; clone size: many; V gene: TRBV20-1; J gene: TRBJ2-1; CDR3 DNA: TGCAGTGCTAGAGTGACTAGCTACAATGAGCAGTTCTTC; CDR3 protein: CSARVTSYNEQFF
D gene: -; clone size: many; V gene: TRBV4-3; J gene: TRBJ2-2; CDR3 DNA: TGCGCCAGCAGCCAAATGCGAGCGGCGGACACCGGGGAGCTGTTTTTT; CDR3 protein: CASSQMRAADTGELFF
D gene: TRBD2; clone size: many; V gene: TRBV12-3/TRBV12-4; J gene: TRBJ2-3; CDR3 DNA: TGTGCCAGCAGTTTGTGGGGACTAGCGGTCACAGATACGCAGTATTTT; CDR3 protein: CASSLWGLAVTDTQYF
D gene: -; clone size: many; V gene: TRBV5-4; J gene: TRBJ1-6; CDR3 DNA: TGTGCCAGCAGCTTGGCTACTAATTCACCCCTCCACTTT; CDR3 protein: CASSLATNSPLHF
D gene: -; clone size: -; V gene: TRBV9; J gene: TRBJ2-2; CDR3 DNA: TGTGCCAGCAGCGTAGGGGCAACCGGGGAGCTGTTTTTT; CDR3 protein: CASSVGATGELFF
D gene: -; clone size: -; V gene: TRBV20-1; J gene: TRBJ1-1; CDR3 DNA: TGCAGTGCAACGATAGGGGGACTGTGGGCTTTCTTT; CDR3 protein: CSATIGGLWAFF
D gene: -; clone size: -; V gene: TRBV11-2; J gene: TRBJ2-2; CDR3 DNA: TGTGCCAGCAGCTTTGGGGACAACACCGGGGAGCTGTTTTTT; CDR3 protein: CASSFGDNTGELFF
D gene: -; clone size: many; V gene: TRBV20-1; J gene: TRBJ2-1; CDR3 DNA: TGCAGTGCTAGAGATTGGGGGGAGAAGTCCTACAATGAGCAGTTCTTC; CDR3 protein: CSARDWGEKSYNEQFF
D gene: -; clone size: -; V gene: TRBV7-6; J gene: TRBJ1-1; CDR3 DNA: TGTGCCAGCAGCTTAGCGGTGGGAGAATCCGCAGCTTTCTTT; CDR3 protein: CASSLAVGESAAFF
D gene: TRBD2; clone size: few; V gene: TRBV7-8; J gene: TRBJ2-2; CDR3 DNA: TGTGCCAGCAGCTTAGTACTAGCGGGGTCCGGGGAGCTGTTTTTT; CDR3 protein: CASSLVLAGSGELFF
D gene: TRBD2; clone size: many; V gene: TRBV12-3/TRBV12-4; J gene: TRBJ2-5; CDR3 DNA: TGTGCCAGCAGTCCGCAACTAGCGGGGGAACGAGAGACCCAGTACTTC; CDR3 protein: CASSPQLAGERETQYF